The clone carrying this TCR beta chain has just one count. This record comes from a study of blood T cell repertoires in COVID-19. V dropped 5 bases and J dropped 7 bases, with 11 bases sitting between them. The CDR3 has 12 residues. In germline, CDR1 is MNHEY, CDR2 SVGAGI. The assay was immunoSEQ multiplex PCR, and TCRdb's table has in-frame clones only and misses some. The profile covers some 230,000 clones, with 82% appearing a single time and roughly 8% taken by the ten largest. The receptor's source is a woman of 80 years or more with COVID-19, enrolled during active disease. The specimen was peripheral blood. The V call is TRBV6-5, the J call TRBJ1-2; D may be TRBD1 (5 bases). The CDR3 region is CASSLVGGGYTF. The CDR3 region has the DNA TGTGCCAGCAGTCTTGTCGGGGGTGGCTACACCTTC.